The source of this T cell receptor (beta chain) is a study of radiotherapy plus CTLA-4 blockade in lung cancer. Turning to the study itself: An objective response was seen in about 18% of patients, and disease control in about 31%.

TCRdb's copy holds only in-frame clones and misses some; the assay was immunoSEQ multiplex PCR. The sample gives more than 90,000 clones, around 84% of which show up once; about a quarter is in the top ten. Germline V CDR1 and CDR2: SGDLS, YYNGEE. The V and J ends lost 0 bases and 7 bases, in that order; junction bases with no gene match: 7. The CDR3 totals 14 residues. Points from the study as a whole: Once radiotherapy plus ipilimumab had been given, TCR clones derived from tumor expanded in blood. Alongside interferon-beta, early blood T cell clone dynamics were reportedly the best predictor of response.

Note on this clone: Antigen: not known.

Focal radiation was given together with CTLA-4 blockade (ipilimumab) to patients with chemo-refractory metastatic non-small-cell lung cancer. The V call is TRBV9, the J call TRBJ2-7, with 7 nucleotides matching TRBD1. The receptor was isolated from a human donor with non-small cell lung cancer that progressed on radiotherapy plus ipilimumab. Source: peripheral blood, taken from a patient treated with radiotherapy plus ipilimumab. The CDR3 region has the DNA TGTGCCAGCAGCGTAGATGCAGGGGGTAGGGAGCAGTACTTC. Translated, it gives CASSVDAGGREQYF.